This record concerns one T cell receptor (beta chain) sequence. The data were taken from a study of blood T cell repertoires in COVID-19. Authors' methods: Reference gene primer amplification gave estimated nucleated cell counts. Generated by immunoSEQ multiplex PCR, the TCRdb table keeps only in-frame clones and is missing some. That table is the source of V, J and clone size, and D and trimming were worked out from the DNA. Of tens of thousands of clones listed, more than 75% are singletons. CDR1 is GTSNPN and CDR2 is SVGIG in the germline V gene (reference sequence). This CDR3 has 13 residues. Trimming removed 5 bases from V and 2 bases from J; junction bases left unmatched: 3.

The rearrangement links TRBV30 to TRBJ1-2; the match to TRBD1 covers 9 bases. The sequence came from a man aged 65-85 years with active or convalescent COVID-19. The sequenced sample was peripheral blood. CDR3 sequence: CAWGGQGNYGYTF. The CDR3 nucleotides read TGTGCCTGGGGCGGACAGGGGAACTATGGCTACACCTTC.